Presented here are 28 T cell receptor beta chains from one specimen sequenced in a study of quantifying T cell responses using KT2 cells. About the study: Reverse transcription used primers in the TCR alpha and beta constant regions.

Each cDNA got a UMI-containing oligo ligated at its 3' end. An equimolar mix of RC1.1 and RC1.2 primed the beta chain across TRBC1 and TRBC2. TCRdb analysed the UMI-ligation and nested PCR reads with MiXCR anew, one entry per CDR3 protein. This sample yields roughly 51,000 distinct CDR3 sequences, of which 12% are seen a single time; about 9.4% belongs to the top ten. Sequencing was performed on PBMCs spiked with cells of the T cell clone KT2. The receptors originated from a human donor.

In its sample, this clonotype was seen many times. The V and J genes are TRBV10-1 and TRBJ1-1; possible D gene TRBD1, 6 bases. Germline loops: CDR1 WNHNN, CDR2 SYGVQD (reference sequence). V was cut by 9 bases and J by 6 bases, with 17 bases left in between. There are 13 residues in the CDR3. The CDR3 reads CARIQGSSPEAFF. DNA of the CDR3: TGCGCCAGGATACAGGGTTCTAGTCCTGAAGCTTTCTTT.

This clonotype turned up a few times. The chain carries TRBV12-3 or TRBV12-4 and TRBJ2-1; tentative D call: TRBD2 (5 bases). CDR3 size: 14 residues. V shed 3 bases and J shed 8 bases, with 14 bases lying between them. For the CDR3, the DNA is TGTGCCAGCAGTTTCGGGGAACGTGGCTATGAGCAGTTCTTC. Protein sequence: CASSFGERGYEQFF.

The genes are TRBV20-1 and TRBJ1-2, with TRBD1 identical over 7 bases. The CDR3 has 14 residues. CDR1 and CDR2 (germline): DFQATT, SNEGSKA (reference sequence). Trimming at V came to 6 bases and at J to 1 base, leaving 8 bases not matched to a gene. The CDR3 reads CSARRDSLNYGYTF. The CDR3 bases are TGCAGTGCCCGTCGGGACAGTCTTAACTATGGCTACACCTTC.

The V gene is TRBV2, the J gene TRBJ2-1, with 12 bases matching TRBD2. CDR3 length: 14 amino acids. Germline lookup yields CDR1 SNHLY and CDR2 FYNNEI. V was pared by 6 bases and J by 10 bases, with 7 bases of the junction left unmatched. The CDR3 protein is CASRLAGGPREQFF. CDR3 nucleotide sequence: TGTGCCAGCAGGCTAGCGGGGGGGCCGAGGGAGCAGTTCTTC.

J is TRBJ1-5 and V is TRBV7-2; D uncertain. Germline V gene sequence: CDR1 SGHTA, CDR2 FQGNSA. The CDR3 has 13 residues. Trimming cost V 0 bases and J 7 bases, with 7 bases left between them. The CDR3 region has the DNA TGTGCCAGCAGCTTAGCCTCAGGCCAGCCCCAGCATTTT. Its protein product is CASSLASGQPQHF.

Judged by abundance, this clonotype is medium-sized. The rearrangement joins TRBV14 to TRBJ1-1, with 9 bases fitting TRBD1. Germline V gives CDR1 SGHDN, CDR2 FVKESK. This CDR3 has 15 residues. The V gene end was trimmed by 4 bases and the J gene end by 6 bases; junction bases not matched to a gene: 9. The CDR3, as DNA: TGTGCCAGCAGCCTGAACAGGGGGCTCTTTGCTGAAGCTTTCTTT. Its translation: CASSLNRGLFAEAFF.

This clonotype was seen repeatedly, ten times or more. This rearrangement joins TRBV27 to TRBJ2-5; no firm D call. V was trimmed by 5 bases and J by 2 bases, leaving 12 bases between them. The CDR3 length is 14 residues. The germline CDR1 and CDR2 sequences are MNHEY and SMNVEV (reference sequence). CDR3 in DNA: TGTGCCAGCAGTGCCGCAGGTTCTCAAGAGACCCAGTACTTC. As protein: CASSAAGSQETQYF.

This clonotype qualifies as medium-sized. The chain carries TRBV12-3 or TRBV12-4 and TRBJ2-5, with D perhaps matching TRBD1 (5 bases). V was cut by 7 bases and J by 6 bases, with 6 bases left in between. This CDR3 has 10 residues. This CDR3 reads CASMGQTQYF. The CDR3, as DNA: TGTGCCAGCATGGGGCAGACCCAGTACTTC.

DNA of the CDR3: TGTGCCACCAGCAAAGACAGGGGGCGATGGGGGGATACGCAGTATTTT. It translates to CATSKDRGRWGDTQYF. J is TRBJ2-3 and V is TRBV15; the match to TRBD1 covers 10 bases. The CDR3 loop spans 16 amino acids. Looked up from germline, CDR1 is LNHNV and CDR2 is YYDKDF (reference sequence). V shed 4 bases and J 6 bases; nucleotides not matched to a gene: 10.

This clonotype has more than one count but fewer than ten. The CDR3 DNA reads TGTGCCAGCAGCCCCGAGTTGACAGATACGCAGTATTTT. Residues: CASSPELTDTQYF. This chain joins TRBV7-9 and TRBJ2-3; the D is unclear. The V end was cut by 5 bases, the J end by 3 bases, with 9 bases between. This CDR3 spans 13 amino acids. Germline values: CDR1 SEHNR, CDR2 FQNEAQ (reference sequence).

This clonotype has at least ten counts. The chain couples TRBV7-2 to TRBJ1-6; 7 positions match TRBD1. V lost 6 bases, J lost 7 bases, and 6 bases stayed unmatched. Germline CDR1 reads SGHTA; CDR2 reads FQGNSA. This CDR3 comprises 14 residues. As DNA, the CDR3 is TGTGCCAGCAGTACCGGGACAGCGAATTCACCCCTCCACTTT. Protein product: CASSTGTANSPLHF. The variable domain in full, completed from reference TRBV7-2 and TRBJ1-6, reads GAGVSQSPSNKVTEKGKDVELRCDPISGHTALYWYRQSLGQGLEFLIYFQGNSAPDKSGLPSDRFSAERTGGSVSTLTIQRTQQEDSAVYLCASSTGTANSPLHFGNGTRLTVT.

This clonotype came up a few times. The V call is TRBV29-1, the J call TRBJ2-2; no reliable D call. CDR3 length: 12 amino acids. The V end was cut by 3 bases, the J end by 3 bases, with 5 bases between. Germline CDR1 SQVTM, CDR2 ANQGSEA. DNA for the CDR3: TGCAGCGTTGAGACCGACACCGGGGAGCTGTTTTTT. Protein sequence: CSVETDTGELFF.

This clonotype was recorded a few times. The CDR3 reads CASSASSYEQYF. The CDR3 DNA sequence: TGTGCCAGCAGCGCGTCCTCATACGAGCAGTACTTC. V is TRBV7-9 and J is TRBJ2-7; D uncertain. Trimming stripped 5 bases from V and 4 bases from J, with 9 bases between. The CDR3 runs 12 residues. CDR1 SEHNR and CDR2 FQNEAQ come from the germline V gene (reference sequence).

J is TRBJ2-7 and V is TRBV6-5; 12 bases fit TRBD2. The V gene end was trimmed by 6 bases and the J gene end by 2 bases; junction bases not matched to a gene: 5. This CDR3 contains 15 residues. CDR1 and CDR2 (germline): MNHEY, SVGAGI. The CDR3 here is CASSPRTSGTYEQYF. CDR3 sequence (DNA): TGTGCCAGCAGCCCCCGGACTAGCGGGACCTACGAGCAGTACTTC.

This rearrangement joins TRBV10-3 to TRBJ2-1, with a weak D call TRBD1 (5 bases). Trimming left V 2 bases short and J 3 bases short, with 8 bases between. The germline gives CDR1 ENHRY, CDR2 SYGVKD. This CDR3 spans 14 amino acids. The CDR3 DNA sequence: TGTGCCATCAGTGAGGACGGACACTACAATGAGCAGTTCTTC. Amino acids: CAISEDGHYNEQFF.

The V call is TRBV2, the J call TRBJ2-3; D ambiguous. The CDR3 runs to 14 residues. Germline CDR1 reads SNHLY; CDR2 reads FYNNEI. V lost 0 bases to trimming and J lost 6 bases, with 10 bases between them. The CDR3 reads CASSEAAAADTQYF. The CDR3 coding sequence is TGTGCCAGCAGTGAAGCTGCGGCGGCCGATACGCAGTATTTT.

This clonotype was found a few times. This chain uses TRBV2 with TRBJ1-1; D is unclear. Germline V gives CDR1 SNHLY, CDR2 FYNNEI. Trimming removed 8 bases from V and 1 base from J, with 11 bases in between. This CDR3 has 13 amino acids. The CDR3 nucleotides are TGTGCCAGCCGGCCGAGCGGGAACACTGAAGCTTTCTTT. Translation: CASRPSGNTEAFF.

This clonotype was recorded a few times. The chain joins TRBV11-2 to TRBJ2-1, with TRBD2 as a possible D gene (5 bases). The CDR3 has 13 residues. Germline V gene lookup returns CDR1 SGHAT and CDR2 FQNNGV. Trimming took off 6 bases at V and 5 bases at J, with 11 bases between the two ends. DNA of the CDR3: TGTGCCAGCAGTATTGGACTCCACAATGAGCAGTTCTTC. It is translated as CASSIGLHNEQFF.

The CDR3 here is CATSQGLNYGYTF. DNA for the CDR3: TGTGCCACCAGTCAAGGGCTGAACTATGGCTACACCTTC. The V and J genes are TRBV24-1 and TRBJ1-2; D is unclear. Germline V gene data show CDR1 as KGHDR and CDR2 as SFDVKD. Trimming stripped 6 bases from V and 2 bases from J, with 9 bases between. CDR3 size: 13 residues.

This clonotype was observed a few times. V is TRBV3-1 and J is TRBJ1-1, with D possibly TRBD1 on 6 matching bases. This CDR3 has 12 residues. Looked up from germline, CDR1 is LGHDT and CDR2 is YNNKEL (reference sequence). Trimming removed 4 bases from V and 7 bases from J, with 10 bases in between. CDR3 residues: CASSLRTDEAFF. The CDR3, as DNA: TGTGCCAGCAGCCTTAGGACAGATGAAGCTTTCTTT.

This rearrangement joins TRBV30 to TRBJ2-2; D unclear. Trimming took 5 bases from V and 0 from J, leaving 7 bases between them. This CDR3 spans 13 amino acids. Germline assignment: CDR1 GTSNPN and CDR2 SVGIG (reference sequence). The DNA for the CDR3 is TGTGCCTGGTGCCCTTCGAACACCGGGGAGCTGTTTTTT. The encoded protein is CAWCPSNTGELFF.

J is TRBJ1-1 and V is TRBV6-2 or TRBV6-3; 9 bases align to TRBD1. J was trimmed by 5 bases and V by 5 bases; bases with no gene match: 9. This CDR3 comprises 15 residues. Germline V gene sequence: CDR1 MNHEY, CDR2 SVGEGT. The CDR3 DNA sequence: TGTGCCAGCAGTACTTTACAGGGGGCGAGGACTGAAGCTTTCTTT. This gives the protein CASSTLQGARTEAFF.

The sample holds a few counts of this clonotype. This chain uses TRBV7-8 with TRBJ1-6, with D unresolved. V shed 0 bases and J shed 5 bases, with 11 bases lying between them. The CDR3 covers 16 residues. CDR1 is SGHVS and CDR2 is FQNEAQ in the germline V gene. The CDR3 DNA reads TGTGCCAGCAGCTTAGCGAGGCCTAGGGATAATTCACCCCTCCACTTT. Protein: CASSLARPRDNSPLHF.

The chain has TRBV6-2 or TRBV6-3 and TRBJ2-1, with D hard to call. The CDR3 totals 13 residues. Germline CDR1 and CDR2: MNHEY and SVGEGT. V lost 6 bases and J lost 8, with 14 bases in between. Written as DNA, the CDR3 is TGTGCCAGCAGGGGGTATCGGCGGCATGAGCAGTTCTTC. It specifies CASRGYRRHEQFF.

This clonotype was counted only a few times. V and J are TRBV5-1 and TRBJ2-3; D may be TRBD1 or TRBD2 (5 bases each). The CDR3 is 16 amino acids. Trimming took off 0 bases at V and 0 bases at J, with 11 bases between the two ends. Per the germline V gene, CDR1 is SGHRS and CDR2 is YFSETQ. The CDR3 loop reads CASSLAGAVSTDTQYF. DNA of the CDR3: TGCGCCAGCAGCTTGGCCGGGGCGGTTAGCACAGATACGCAGTATTTT.

CDR3 bases: TGCAGTGCTATGGGGGGAGCTTTCTTT. Protein product: CSAMGGAFF. The V call is TRBV20-1, the J call TRBJ1-1, with D perhaps TRBD1 (5 bases). The germline V gene has CDR1 DFQATT and CDR2 SNEGSKA (reference sequence). Trimming took 4 bases from V and 10 from J, leaving 7 bases between them. The CDR3 has 9 amino acids.

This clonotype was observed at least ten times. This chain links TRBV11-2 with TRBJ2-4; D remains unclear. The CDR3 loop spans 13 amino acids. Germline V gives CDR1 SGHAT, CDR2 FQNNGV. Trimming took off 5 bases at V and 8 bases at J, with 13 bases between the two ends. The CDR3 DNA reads TGTGCCAGCAGCCCCTACCCCCGGGACATTCAGTACTTC. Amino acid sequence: CASSPYPRDIQYF.

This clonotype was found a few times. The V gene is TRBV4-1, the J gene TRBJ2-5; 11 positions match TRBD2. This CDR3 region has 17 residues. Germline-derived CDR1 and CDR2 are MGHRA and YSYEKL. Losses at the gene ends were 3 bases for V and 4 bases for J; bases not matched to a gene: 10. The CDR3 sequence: CASSQSGTSGVGETQYF. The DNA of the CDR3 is TGCGCCAGCAGCCAGAGCGGGACTAGCGGTGTTGGAGAGACCCAGTACTTC.